What follows are 27 T cell receptor beta chains derived from one specimen sequenced in a study of cytomegalovirus exposure and HLA in healthy donors. PCR primers comprised 60 Vbeta and 13 Jbeta primers. The repertoire was sequenced with immunoSEQ multiplex PCR; TCRdb's copy has only in-frame clones and lacks some. The sample holds 63,000 or so clones; around 75% are singletons and the top ten take around 7.3%. The sequencing input was PBMCs. These receptors originate from a woman between 25 and 40 years old in good health and CMV-seropositive.

This clone was counted a single time. The chain couples TRBV7-2 to TRBJ2-7, with TRBD2 matching over 9 bases. Looked up from germline, CDR1 is SGHTA and CDR2 is FQGNSA. The CDR3 covers 15 residues. V shed 4 bases and J 5 bases; nucleotides not matched to a gene: 9. The CDR3 nucleotides read TGTGCCAGCAGCTCCCAGGGTAGCGGGAGCGACGAGCAGTACTTC. It specifies CASSSQGSGSDEQYF.

CDR3 amino acids: CASSTTMNTEAFF. The CDR3 coding sequence is TGTGCCAGCAGTACAACTATGAACACTGAAGCTTTCTTT. The chain combines TRBV28 with TRBJ1-1; D remains unclear. The CDR3 contains 13 residues. Germline CDR1 and CDR2: MDHEN and SYDVKM. V was clipped by 5 bases and J by 0 bases, with 7 bases between them.

This chain links TRBV2 with TRBJ1-2; TRBD1 aligns across 10 bases. The ends lost 6 bases at V and 4 bases at J; junction bases unmatched: 8. Germline V gene lookup returns CDR1 SNHLY and CDR2 FYNNEI. CDR3 size: 15 residues. CDR3: CASRLRTGGGYGYTF. For the CDR3, the DNA is TGTGCCAGCAGACTCAGGACAGGGGGTGGCTATGGCTACACCTTC. The full variable domain, rest sourced from reference TRBV2 and TRBJ1-2, is EPEVTQTPSHQVTQMGQEVILRCVPISNHLYFYWYRQILGQKVEFLVSFYNNEISEKSEIFDDQFSVERPDGSNFTLKIRSTKLEDSAMYFCASRLRTGGGYGYTFGSGTRLTVV.

The chain links TRBV29-1 to TRBJ2-1; TRBD1 aligns across 7 bases. V lost 1 base to trimming and J lost 5 bases; unmatched junction nucleotides: 8. From germline, CDR1 is SQVTM and CDR2 ANQGSEA. The CDR3 has 15 amino acids. The CDR3 here is CSVEGQGRGDNEQFF. The CDR3 DNA sequence: TGCAGCGTTGAAGGACAGGGCAGAGGGGACAATGAGCAGTTCTTC.

The chain joins TRBV2 to TRBJ1-4; D not certain. The CDR3 is 16 residues long. Germline CDR1 is SNHLY and CDR2 is FYNNEI. The V and J ends lost 2 bases and 2 bases respectively, with 12 bases between them. The CDR3 sequence: CASSEIPRGTNEKLFF. The CDR3 DNA sequence: TGTGCCAGCAGTGAAATTCCCCGAGGGACTAATGAAAAACTGTTTTTT.

Only a few counts were recorded for this clone. The CDR3 DNA sequence: TGTGCCAGCAGTGACGGGGGAGACACCGGGGAGCTGTTTTTT. Its translation is CASSDGGDTGELFF. The chain carries TRBV6-1 and TRBJ2-2, with D maybe TRBD2 (6 bases). Trimming pared 3 bases from V and 3 bases from J, leaving 8 bases between. The CDR3 is 14 residues long. Germline V gene data show CDR1 as MNHNS and CDR2 as SASEGT.

V usage is TRBV5-4 and J usage is TRBJ2-3; D is unclear. Between the trimmed V and J ends, which lost 0 bases and 4 bases, there was a span of 12 bases. Germline CDR1 SGHNT, CDR2 YYREEE (reference sequence). The CDR3 runs to 15 residues. The CDR3 region has the DNA TGTGCCAGCAGCTTGGAGGTGGGTGCGGCAGATACGCAGTATTTT. This gives the protein CASSLEVGAADTQYF.

DNA for the CDR3: TGTGCCAGCAGTGACGCGGGAGCCACAGATACGCAGTATTTT. This translates into CASSDAGATDTQYF. The chain joins TRBV6-1 to TRBJ2-3; 7 bases align to TRBD2. The CDR3 extends over 14 amino acids. The V segment lost 3 bases and the J segment 2 bases; nucleotides outside the gene matches: 2. CDR1 is MNHNS, CDR2 SASEGT, per germline.

This chain links TRBV30 with TRBJ1-4, with a possible D match to TRBD1 (5 bases). The CDR3 spans 14 residues. V was cut by 2 bases and J by 8 bases, with 15 bases left in between. In germline, CDR1 is GTSNPN, CDR2 SVGIG (reference sequence). CDR3 residues: CAWSSRVGGEKLFF. In nucleotides, the CDR3 is TGTGCCTGGAGTTCACGTGTCGGGGGAGAAAAACTGTTTTTT.

This clone was seen more than once but under ten times. The CDR3 spells CASRPGLAGPYEQYF. The CDR3 coding sequence is TGTGCCAGCAGGCCGGGACTAGCGGGACCCTACGAGCAGTACTTC. This rearrangement joins TRBV6-5 to TRBJ2-7, with 13 bases identical to TRBD2. The ends lost 6 bases at V and 2 bases at J; junction bases unmatched: 4. The CDR3 runs to 15 residues. Germline V gene sequence: CDR1 MNHEY, CDR2 SVGAGI.

J is TRBJ2-7 and V is TRBV28; 10 bases agree with TRBD1. CDR3 length: 14 amino acids. Looked up from germline, CDR1 is MDHEN and CDR2 is SYDVKM. The V gene end was trimmed by 5 bases and the J gene end by 6 bases; junction bases not matched to a gene: 7. The CDR3 reads CASSLTGTGVEQYF. In nucleotides, the CDR3 is TGTGCCAGCAGTCTCACCGGGACAGGGGTCGAGCAGTACTTC.

The CDR3 sequence is CASSLEDSGSTGELFF. The CDR3 region has the DNA TGTGCCAGCAGCTTAGAAGATAGCGGGAGCACCGGGGAGCTGTTTTTT. The V call is TRBV13, the J call TRBJ2-2; 9 bases fit TRBD2. Germline assignment: CDR1 PRHDT and CDR2 FYEKMQ (reference sequence). This CDR3 region has 16 residues. J lost 4 bases, V lost 1 base, and 4 bases had no gene match.

This clone was picked up one time. The J gene is TRBJ2-7, the V gene TRBV15; TRBD2 matches at 9 bases. This CDR3 region has 13 residues. Germline CDR1 and CDR2: LNHNV and YYDKDF (reference sequence). The V and J ends lost 6 bases and 3 bases, in that order; junction bases with no gene match: 3. CDR3 region: CATRTSGGYEQYF. CDR3 bases: TGTGCCACCAGGACTAGCGGAGGCTACGAGCAGTACTTC.

This chain uses TRBV28 with TRBJ1-5; D gene uncertain. There are 14 residues in the CDR3. V lost 5 bases to trimming and J lost 9 bases, with 17 bases between them. The germline V gene encodes CDR1 MDHEN and CDR2 SYDVKM. CDR3 DNA sequence: TGTGCCAGCAGTCCGAAAAGGAATTCAGGGCCCCAGCATTTT. Its translation: CASSPKRNSGPQHF.

J is TRBJ2-7 and V is TRBV27, with 7 bases matching TRBD1. The trim removed 1 base at V and 6 bases at J, leaving 12 bases unmatched. CDR1 and CDR2 (germline): MNHEY, SMNVEV (reference sequence). The CDR3 is 16 residues long. As DNA, the CDR3 is TGTGCCAGCAGTTTATTAGTGGGGACAGCCCCGGGCGAGCAGTACTTC. Its translation is CASSLLVGTAPGEQYF.

V gene TRBV19 combines with J gene TRBJ1-1, with D maybe TRBD1 (6 bases). This CDR3 comprises 16 residues. Per the germline V gene, CDR1 is LNHDA and CDR2 is SQIVND (reference sequence). Trimming removed 2 bases at V and 1 base at J, with 14 bases between. The DNA for the CDR3 is TGTGCCAGTAGTATATCCCAGGGGATCGGGAACACTGAAGCTTTCTTT. Its translation: CASSISQGIGNTEAFF.

J is TRBJ2-7 and V is TRBV7-9; TRBD1 matches at 10 bases. This CDR3 has 15 residues. Germline-derived CDR1 and CDR2 are SEHNR and FQNEAQ (reference sequence). Trimming took 5 bases from V and 2 from J; bases not matched to a gene: 6. The CDR3 DNA is TGTGCCAGCAGCATCCCGACAGGGGGCCCCTACGAGCAGTACTTC. Translating it yields CASSIPTGGPYEQYF.

This chain uses TRBV5-1 with TRBJ2-7, with D unresolved. V was shortened by 4 bases and J by 0 bases, with 11 bases between the two germline ends. The CDR3 runs 14 residues. Germline loops: CDR1 SGHRS, CDR2 YFSETQ. The CDR3 DNA reads TGCGCCAGCAGCCTGGAACTCCACTCCTACGAGCAGTACTTC. Translation gives CASSLELHSYEQYF. Based on the CDR3 plus reference TRBV5-1 and TRBJ2-7, the full variable domain is KAGVTQTPRYLIKTRGQQVTLSCSPISGHRSVSWYQQTPGQGLQFLFEYFSETQRNKGNFPGRFSGRQFSNSRSEMNVSTLELGDSALYLCASSLELHSYEQYFGPGTRLTVT.

This chain connects TRBV2 to TRBJ2-5; 8 positions match TRBD1. TRBJ2-7 explains the end of the DNA better; the J call may be wrong. From germline, CDR1 is SNHLY and CDR2 FYNNEI. The CDR3 has 17 amino acids. CDR3 DNA sequence: TGTGCCAGCAGTTATCGACTACAGGGGGAAAGCTCCTACGAGCAGTACTTC. Residues: CASSYRLQGESSYEQYF.

This sequence joins TRBV27 and TRBJ2-3; possibly TRBD2 for D (6 bases). CDR1 and CDR2 from the germline V gene are MNHEY and SMNVEV (reference sequence). V was clipped by 7 bases and J by 3 bases, with 17 bases between them. The CDR3 has 15 residues. In nucleotides, the CDR3 is TGTGCCAGCAATCGCGACGGGAGTATAACAGATACGCAGTATTTT. Residues: CASNRDGSITDTQYF.

The genes are TRBV27 and TRBJ1-2, with TRBD1 as a possible D gene (6 bases). Looked up from germline, CDR1 is MNHEY and CDR2 is SMNVEV (reference sequence). Deletions cut 5 bases from V and 2 bases from J, with 9 bases between. This CDR3 is built from 13 residues. In DNA form, the CDR3 reads TGTGCCAGCAGTCGGGGGGCGAACTATGGCTACACCTTC. This translates into CASSRGANYGYTF.

V gene TRBV28 combines with J gene TRBJ2-1, with D tentatively TRBD1 (6 bases). Trimming removed 2 bases at V and 4 bases at J, with 21 bases between. Germline CDR1 is MDHEN and CDR2 is SYDVKM. This CDR3 has 18 residues. The CDR3 here is CASSLQGPRGGPYNEQFF. The CDR3 DNA reads as TGTGCCAGCAGTTTACAGGGGCCTAGAGGAGGCCCTTACAATGAGCAGTTCTTC. The whole variable domain, filled in from reference TRBV28 and TRBJ2-1, reads DVKVTQSSRYLVKRTGEKVFLECVQDMDHENMFWYRQDPGLGLRLIYFSYDVKMKEKGDIPEGYSVSREKKERFSLILESASTNQTSMYLCASSLQGPRGGPYNEQFFGPGTRLTVL.

The V gene is TRBV7-6, the J gene TRBJ1-3; weak D call: TRBD1 (5 bases). CDR3 length equals 14 residues. The germline V gene has CDR1 SGHVS and CDR2 FNYEAQ. Trimming took 3 bases from V and 2 from J, leaving 8 bases between them. The DNA for the CDR3 is TGTGCCAGCAGCTTTCGGGGGGCTGGAAACACCATATATTTT. Translating it yields CASSFRGAGNTIYF.

This clone was picked up many times. V usage is TRBV5-1 and J usage is TRBJ2-7, with a possible D match to TRBD2 (5 bases). Germline assignment: CDR1 SGHRS and CDR2 YFSETQ. V gave up 1 base and J gave up 4 bases, with 12 bases separating them. This CDR3 has 14 amino acids. The CDR3 spells CASSLPGSSYEQYF. CDR3 coding DNA: TGCGCCAGCAGCTTGCCGGGATCCAGTTACGAGCAGTACTTC. Full variable domain (missing parts from reference TRBV5-1 and TRBJ2-7): KAGVTQTPRYLIKTRGQQVTLSCSPISGHRSVSWYQQTPGQGLQFLFEYFSETQRNKGNFPGRFSGRQFSNSRSEMNVSTLELGDSALYLCASSLPGSSYEQYFGPGTRLTVT.

CDR3 bases: TGTGCCAGCAGCTTAGGAGGTAGCACAGATACGCAGTATTTT. It is translated as CASSLGGSTDTQYF. This rearrangement joins TRBV5-6 to TRBJ2-3; D may be TRBD2 (5 bases). V was pared by 2 bases and J by 0 bases, with 7 bases between. From germline, CDR1 is SGHDT and CDR2 YYEEEE. This CDR3 is built from 14 residues.

The DNA for the CDR3 is TGTGCCAGCCTACCGGGACAGGGGTACACAGATACGCAGTATTTT. Its translation: CASLPGQGYTDTQYF. The chain combines TRBV6-5 with TRBJ2-3, with 10 bases aligning to TRBD1. Germline CDR1 MNHEY, CDR2 SVGAGI. The junction had 7 bases not matched to a gene; V was cut back by 8 bases and J by 2 bases. This CDR3 is built from 15 residues.

This chain joins TRBV4-1 and TRBJ2-1, with 10 bases lining up with TRBD2. Germline V gives CDR1 MGHRA, CDR2 YSYEKL. This CDR3 region has 16 residues. Trimming cost V 1 base and J 7 bases; bases outside gene matches: 7. The CDR3 bases are TGCGCCAGCAGCCAAGGCTGGAGCGGGAGGGGGAATGAGCAGTTCTTC. This encodes CASSQGWSGRGNEQFF.